This record concerns one TCR beta chain sequence. The data derive from a study of CD8+ T cells in alopecia areata. The germline CDR1 and CDR2 sequences are WNHNN and SYGVQD (reference sequence). CDR3 length: 13 amino acids. V lost 4 bases and J lost 6, with 13 bases in between. The treatment: oral pan-JAK inhibitor, 5-10 mg twice daily. Following RNA extraction, reverse transcription yielded cDNA that acted as the sequencing template. Profiling relied on immunoSEQ multiplex PCR, and the TCRdb table lists in-frame clones only, not all of them. The repertoire includes a few hundred thousand clones, approximately 65% of them detected once, and more than 1% sits in the top ten.

This TCR derives from a human donor with alopecia areata. This specimen consisted of CD4+ T cells sorted from blood, obtained between weeks 44 and 45, from a patient treated with tofacitinib. The chain employs TRBV10-1 and TRBJ2-7, with TRBD2 as a possible D gene (6 bases). The chain's CDR3 is CASSVGRSFEQYF. The CDR3 DNA is TGCGCCAGCAGTGTTGGGAGGTCGTTCGAGCAGTACTTC.